One and the same sample provided the 19 T cell receptor beta chains below, sequenced in a study of blood T cell repertoires in COVID-19 (dated by TCRdb to between 2020 and 2021). The library was obtained by the immunoSEQ multiplex PCR assay. As stored in TCRdb, this immuneACCESS dataset retains in-frame rearrangements with V and J assigned. A fraction of the clones does not appear; measured against another copy, unresolved V genes explain less than half of the discrepancy, and the remainder lacks a known reason. The sample profile shows about 200,000 clones; approximately 78% of them were found once. The top ten constitute roughly 8.2% of the sample. Sequenced input: peripheral blood. The origin of the receptors is an elderly woman with COVID-19, enrolled during active disease.

This clone occurred a few times. The chain employs TRBV6-5 and TRBJ1-5; tentatively, D is TRBD1 (5 bases). The CDR3 has 13 amino acids. V gave up 4 bases and J gave up 7 bases, with 11 bases separating them. Per germline, CDR1 MNHEY and CDR2 SVGAGI. CDR3 region: CASSSGVGQPQHF. The DNA of the CDR3 is TGTGCCAGCAGTTCGGGGGTGGGCCAGCCCCAGCATTTT.

This clone showed up just a few times. The J gene is TRBJ2-3, the V gene TRBV7-9; D may be TRBD2 (5 bases). Trimming took 4 bases from V and 2 from J, leaving 16 bases between them. This CDR3 is built from 16 residues. Looked up from germline, CDR1 is SEHNR and CDR2 is FQNEAQ (reference sequence). The CDR3: CASSSLARLITDTQYF. Here the CDR3 DNA reads TGTGCCAGCAGCTCTCTAGCCCGCCTCATCACAGATACGCAGTATTTT.

The V call is TRBV7-9, the J call TRBJ1-5; D uncertain. From germline, CDR1 is SEHNR and CDR2 FQNEAQ (reference sequence). This CDR3 is 14 amino acids long. V was pared by 5 bases and J by 2 bases, with 10 bases between. The CDR3 DNA reads TGTGCCAGCAGCACCGACGGGGGCAATCAGCCCCAGCATTTT. It is translated as CASSTDGGNQPQHF.

The V gene is TRBV18, the J gene TRBJ1-1, with a weak D call TRBD1 (6 bases). This CDR3 comprises 11 residues. V dropped 5 bases and J dropped 8 bases, with 9 bases sitting between them. In germline, CDR1 is KGHSH, CDR2 LQKENI. CDR3 in amino acids: CASSADREAFF. The CDR3 DNA is TGTGCCAGCTCAGCCGACAGGGAAGCTTTCTTT.

The rearrangement links TRBV9 to TRBJ2-2; D call uncertain. Trimming stripped 2 bases from V and 7 bases from J, with 9 bases between. The CDR3 length is 13 residues. Germline V gives CDR1 SGDLS, CDR2 YYNGEE. CDR3 residues: CASSVERYGELFF. The CDR3 coding sequence is TGTGCCAGCAGCGTTGAACGGTACGGGGAGCTGTTTTTT.

The rearrangement links TRBV9 to TRBJ2-7, with 8 bases aligning to TRBD2. V lost 4 bases, J lost 1 base, and 10 bases stayed unmatched. This CDR3 has 16 amino acids. The germline gives CDR1 SGDLS, CDR2 YYNGEE. For the CDR3, the DNA is TGTGCCAGCAGCCCCGAAGTATCGGGGGGGTCCTACGAGCAGTACTTC. The encoded protein is CASSPEVSGGSYEQYF.

CDR3 residues: CSARNIEQYF. Here the CDR3 DNA reads TGCAGTGCTAGGAACATCGAGCAGTACTTC. The chain combines TRBV20-1 with TRBJ2-7; no clear D. This CDR3 is built from 10 residues. V gave up 3 bases and J gave up 6 bases, with 6 bases separating them. Germline values: CDR1 DFQATT, CDR2 SNEGSKA (reference sequence).

The chain employs TRBV19 and TRBJ1-2; D may be TRBD1 (6 bases). The CDR3 runs 14 residues. Germline V CDR1 and CDR2: LNHDA, SQIVND (reference sequence). Trimming shortened V by 6 bases and J by 4 bases, and 15 bases separated the two germline ends. The CDR3 protein is CASRRQASGYGYTF. In DNA form, the CDR3 reads TGTGCCAGTAGGAGACAGGCCTCCGGCTATGGCTACACCTTC.

This sequence joins TRBV30 and TRBJ1-1; 11 positions agree with TRBD1. This CDR3 is built from 13 residues. V shed 4 bases, J shed 8 bases, and the junction held 6 bases outside the gene matches. CDR1 and CDR2 from the germline V gene are GTSNPN and SVGIG (reference sequence). This chain's CDR3 is CAWTRDRGGEAFF. The CDR3, as DNA: TGTGCCTGGACCCGGGACAGGGGGGGAGAAGCTTTCTTT.

V and J are TRBV18 and TRBJ2-3; 7 bases align to TRBD2. V lost 0 bases to trimming and J lost 1 base; unmatched junction nucleotides: 7. Germline CDR1 reads KGHSH; CDR2 reads LQKENI. The CDR3 covers 17 residues. The CDR3 reads CASSPPAVLAGTDTQYF. In DNA form, the CDR3 reads TGTGCCAGCTCACCACCGGCGGTGCTAGCGGGCACAGATACGCAGTATTTT.

The chain is built from TRBV5-8 and TRBJ1-1; a weak D match, TRBD1 (6 bases). CDR3 length equals 17 residues. Trimming pared 5 bases from V and 1 base from J, leaving 21 bases between. The germline CDR1 and CDR2 sequences are SGHTS and YDEGEE. The CDR3 DNA reads as TGTGCCAGCAGGTTAGGGACACTGGGACGCTGGAACACTGAAGCTTTCTTT. This sequence encodes CASRLGTLGRWNTEAFF. Full variable domain (remainder filled in from reference TRBV5-8 and TRBJ1-1): EAGVTQSPTHLIKTRGQQATLRCSPISGHTSVYWYQQALGLGLQFLLWYDEGEERNRGNFPPRFSGRQFPNYSSELNVNALELEDSALYLCASRLGTLGRWNTEAFFGQGTRLTVV.

This clone was counted only a few times. This chain connects TRBV7-9 to TRBJ2-7; D is perhaps TRBD2 (6 bases). V shed 0 bases and J shed 6 bases, with 15 bases lying between them. CDR3 length: 15 amino acids. Germline V CDR1 and CDR2: SEHNR, FQNEAQ (reference sequence). The CDR3, as DNA: TGTGCCAGCAGCTTAGCCGGGGCTAGCGTTGCCGAGCAGTACTTC. It encodes CASSLAGASVAEQYF. Full variable domain (missing parts from reference TRBV7-9 and TRBJ2-7): DTGVSQNPRHKITKRGQNVTFRCDPISEHNRLYWYRQTLGQGPEFLTYFQNEAQLEKSRLLSDRFSAERPKGSFSTLEIQRTEQGDSAMYLCASSLAGASVAEQYFGPGTRLTVT.

This rearrangement joins TRBV15 to TRBJ1-5; 8 nucleotides line up with TRBD1. From germline, CDR1 is LNHNV and CDR2 YYDKDF (reference sequence). The J segment lost 9 bases and the V segment lost 0 bases, leaving 28 bases of the junction unmatched. The CDR3 is made up of 22 amino acids. The CDR3: CATSRDFSRKGSGGQGDGPQHF. DNA of the CDR3: TGTGCCACCAGCAGAGACTTTTCGCGTAAGGGTAGTGGCGGACAGGGCGATGGGCCCCAGCATTTT. Full variable domain (remainder filled in from reference TRBV15 and TRBJ1-5): DAMVIQNPRYQVTQFGKPVTLSCSQTLNHNVMYWYQQKSSQAPKLLFHYYDKDFNNEADTPDNFQSRRPNTSFCFLDIRSPGLGDTAMYLCATSRDFSRKGSGGQGDGPQHFGDGTRLSIL.

This chain joins TRBV4-3 and TRBJ1-1, with D possibly matching TRBD1 (5 bases). Looked up from germline, CDR1 is LGHNA and CDR2 is YSLEER. Trimming left V 2 bases short and J 11 bases short, with 18 bases between. This CDR3 contains 14 residues. The CDR3 loop is CASSQTREFNRAFF. Written as DNA, the CDR3 is TGCGCCAGCAGCCAAACCCGGGAGTTCAACAGGGCTTTCTTT.

The gene calls are TRBV30 and TRBJ1-2, with D perhaps TRBD1 (6 bases). The CDR3 loop spans 13 amino acids. Germline assignment: CDR1 GTSNPN and CDR2 SVGIG (reference sequence). The V end lost 0 bases, the J end lost 8 bases, and 13 bases lay between the germline ends. CDR3 amino acids: CAWSVYRATGYTF. CDR3 bases: TGTGCCTGGAGTGTCTACAGGGCTACCGGCTACACCTTC.

The chain couples TRBV10-3 to TRBJ1-3; tentative D call: TRBD1 (5 bases). CDR3 length equals 13 residues. Germline-derived CDR1 and CDR2 are ENHRY and SYGVKD. Trimming removed 4 bases at V and 1 base at J, with 5 bases between. The CDR3 DNA reads as TGTGCCATCAGTGGACAGTCTGGAAACACCATATATTTT. Residues: CAISGQSGNTIYF.

This clone turned up a few times. The V call is TRBV6-2 or TRBV6-3, the J call TRBJ2-2, with TRBD2 as a possible D gene (7 bases). Per germline, CDR1 MNHEY and CDR2 SVGEGT. V was shortened by 5 bases and J by 4 bases, with 17 bases between the two germline ends. The CDR3 spans 16 residues. CDR3 in amino acids: CASSDGGAPGTGELFF. As DNA, the CDR3 is TGTGCCAGCAGTGATGGGGGGGCCCCAGGCACCGGGGAGCTGTTTTTT.

This clone occurred once. This chain connects TRBV7-9 to TRBJ1-1; the match to TRBD1 covers 9 bases. This CDR3 region has 15 residues. V lost 3 bases to trimming and J lost 11 bases; unmatched junction nucleotides: 13. Germline assignment: CDR1 SEHNR and CDR2 FQNEAQ (reference sequence). Here the CDR3 DNA reads TGTGCCAGCAGCTTCTCCTCCCCGGACAGGGGTAGGGCTTTCTTT. Translated: CASSFSSPDRGRAFF. The whole variable domain, remainder taken from reference TRBV7-9 and TRBJ1-1, is DTGVSQNPRHKITKRGQNVTFRCDPISEHNRLYWYRQTLGQGPEFLTYFQNEAQLEKSRLLSDRFSAERPKGSFSTLEIQRTEQGDSAMYLCASSFSSPDRGRAFFGQGTRLTVV.

The genes are TRBV9 and TRBJ2-3, with TRBD2 as a possible D gene (5 bases). Trimming removed 1 base from V and 4 bases from J, with 13 bases in between. The CDR3 is 15 residues long. Looked up from germline, CDR1 is SGDLS and CDR2 is YYNGEE. The CDR3 loop is CASSVRVGSSDTQYF. CDR3 DNA sequence: TGTGCCAGCAGCGTACGCGTAGGGAGTTCAGATACGCAGTATTTT.